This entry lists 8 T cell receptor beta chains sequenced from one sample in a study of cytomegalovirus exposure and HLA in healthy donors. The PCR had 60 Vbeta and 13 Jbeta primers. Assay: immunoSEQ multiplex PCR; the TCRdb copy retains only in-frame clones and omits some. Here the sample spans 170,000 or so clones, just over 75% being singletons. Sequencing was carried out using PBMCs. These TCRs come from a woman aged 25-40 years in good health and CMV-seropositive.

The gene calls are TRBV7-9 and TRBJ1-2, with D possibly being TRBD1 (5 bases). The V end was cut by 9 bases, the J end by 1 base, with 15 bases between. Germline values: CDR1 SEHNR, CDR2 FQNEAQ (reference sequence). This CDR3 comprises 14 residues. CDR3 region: CASAQDRINYGYTF. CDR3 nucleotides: TGTGCCAGTGCACAGGACCGTATTAACTATGGCTACACCTTC.

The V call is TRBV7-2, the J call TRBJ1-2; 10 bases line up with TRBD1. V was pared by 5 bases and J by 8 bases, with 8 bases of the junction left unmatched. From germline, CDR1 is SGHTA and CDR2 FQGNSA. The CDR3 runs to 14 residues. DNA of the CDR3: TGTGCCAGCAGCCTAACGGGACAGGGGAACGGCTACACCTTC. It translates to CASSLTGQGNGYTF.

DNA of the CDR3: TGTGCCAGCAGCCCCCGGGTGGTAAACCACGAGCAGTACTTC. This encodes CASSPRVVNHEQYF. The gene calls are TRBV5-5 and TRBJ2-7; no reliable D call. Germline assignment: CDR1 SGHKS and CDR2 YYEKEE (reference sequence). The CDR3 consists of 14 residues. Between the trimmed V and J ends, which lost 4 bases and 5 bases, there was a span of 16 bases.

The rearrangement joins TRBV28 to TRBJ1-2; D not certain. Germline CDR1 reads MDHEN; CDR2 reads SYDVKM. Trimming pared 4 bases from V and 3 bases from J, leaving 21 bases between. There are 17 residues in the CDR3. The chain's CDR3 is CASSSSGAGDGDYGYTF. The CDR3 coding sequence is TGTGCCAGCAGTTCGTCAGGAGCCGGAGACGGGGACTATGGCTACACCTTC.

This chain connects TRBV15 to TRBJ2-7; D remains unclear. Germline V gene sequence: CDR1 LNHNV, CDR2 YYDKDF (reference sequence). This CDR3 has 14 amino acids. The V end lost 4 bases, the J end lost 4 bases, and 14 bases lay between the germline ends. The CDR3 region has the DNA TGTGCCACCAGCACCCCTATGCCCCCGTACGAGCAGTACTTC. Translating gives CATSTPMPPYEQYF.

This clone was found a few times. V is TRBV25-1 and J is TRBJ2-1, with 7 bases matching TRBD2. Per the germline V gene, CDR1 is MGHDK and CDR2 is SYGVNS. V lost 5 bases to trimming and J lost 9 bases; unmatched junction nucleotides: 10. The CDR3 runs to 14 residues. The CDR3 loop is CASSLAGDYAEQFF. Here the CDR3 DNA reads TGTGCCAGCAGTCTGGCGGGAGATTACGCTGAGCAGTTCTTC.

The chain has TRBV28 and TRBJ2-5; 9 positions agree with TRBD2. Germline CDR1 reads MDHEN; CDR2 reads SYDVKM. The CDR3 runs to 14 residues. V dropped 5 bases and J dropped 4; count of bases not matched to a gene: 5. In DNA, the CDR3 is TGTGCCAGCAGTCAGACACTAGCGGGAGAGACCCAGTACTTC. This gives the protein CASSQTLAGETQYF.

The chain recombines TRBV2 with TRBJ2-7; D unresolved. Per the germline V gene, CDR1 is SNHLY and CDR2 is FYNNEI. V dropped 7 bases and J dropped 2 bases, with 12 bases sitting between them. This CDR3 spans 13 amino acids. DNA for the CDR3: TGTGCCAGCAAGTTCGACGGAGCCTACGAGCAGTACTTC. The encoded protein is CASKFDGAYEQYF.